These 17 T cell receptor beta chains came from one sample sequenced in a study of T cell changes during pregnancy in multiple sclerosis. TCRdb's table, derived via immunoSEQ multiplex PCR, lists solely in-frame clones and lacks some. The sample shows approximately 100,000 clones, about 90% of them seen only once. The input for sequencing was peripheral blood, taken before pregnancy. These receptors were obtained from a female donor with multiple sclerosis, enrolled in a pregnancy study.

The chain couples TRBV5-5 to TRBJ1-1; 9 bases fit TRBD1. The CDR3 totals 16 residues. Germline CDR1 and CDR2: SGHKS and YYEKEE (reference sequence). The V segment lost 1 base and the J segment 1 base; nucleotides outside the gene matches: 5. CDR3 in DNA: TGTGCCAGCAGCTTGAATTGGGACAGGGCGAACACTGAAGCTTTCTTT. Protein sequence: CASSLNWDRANTEAFF.

CDR3 protein: CTSSQVVLAALRETQYF. In DNA, the CDR3 is TGCACCAGCAGCCAAGTGGTCCTGGCGGCCCTCAGAGAGACCCAGTACTTC. The chain has TRBV1 and TRBJ2-5; TRBD2, the D gene given by the table, was not confirmed from the DNA. TRBV1 is a pseudogene. This CDR3 is 17 amino acids long.

Here the CDR3 DNA reads TGTGCCAGCAGTTTGAGCGGCACAGATACGCAGTATTTT. Encoded protein: CASSLSGTDTQYF. The chain recombines TRBV27 with TRBJ2-3, with D unclear. The CDR3 length is 13 residues. With 3 bases removed from V and 1 base from J, the gap between germline ends came to 5 bases. Germline V gene data show CDR1 as MNHEY and CDR2 as SMNVEV (reference sequence).

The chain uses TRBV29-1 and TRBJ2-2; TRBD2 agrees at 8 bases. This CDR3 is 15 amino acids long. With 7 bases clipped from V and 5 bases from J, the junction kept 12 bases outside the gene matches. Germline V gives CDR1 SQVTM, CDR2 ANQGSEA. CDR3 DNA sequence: TGCAGCGCCGCCGGGGGGGTCAAAGCGACCGGGGAGCTGTTTTTT. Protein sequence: CSAAGGVKATGELFF.

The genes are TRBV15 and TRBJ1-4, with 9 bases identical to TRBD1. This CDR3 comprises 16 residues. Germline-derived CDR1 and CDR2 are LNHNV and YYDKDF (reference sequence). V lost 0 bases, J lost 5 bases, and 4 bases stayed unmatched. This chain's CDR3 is CATSREGTGGNEKLFF. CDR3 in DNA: TGTGCCACCAGCAGAGAGGGAACAGGGGGCAATGAAAAACTGTTTTTT.

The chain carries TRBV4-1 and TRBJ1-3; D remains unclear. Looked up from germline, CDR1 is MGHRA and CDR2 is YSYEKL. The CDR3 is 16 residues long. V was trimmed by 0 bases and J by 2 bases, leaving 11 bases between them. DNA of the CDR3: TGCGCCAGCAGCCAAGAGCGGGGAGGGCCTGGAAACACCATATATTTT. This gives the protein CASSQERGGPGNTIYF.

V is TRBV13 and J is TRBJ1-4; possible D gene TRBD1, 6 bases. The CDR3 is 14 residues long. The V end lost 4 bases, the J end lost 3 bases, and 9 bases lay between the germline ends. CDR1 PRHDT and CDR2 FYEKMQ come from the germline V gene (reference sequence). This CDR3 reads CASSWGQANEKLFF. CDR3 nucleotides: TGTGCCAGCAGCTGGGGACAAGCTAATGAAAAACTGTTTTTT. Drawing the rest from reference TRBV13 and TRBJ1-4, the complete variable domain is AAGVIQSPRHLIKEKRETATLKCYPIPRHDTVYWYQQGPGQDPQFLISFYEKMQSDKGSIPDRFSAQQFSDYHSELNMSSLELGDSALYFCASSWGQANEKLFFGSGTQLSVL.

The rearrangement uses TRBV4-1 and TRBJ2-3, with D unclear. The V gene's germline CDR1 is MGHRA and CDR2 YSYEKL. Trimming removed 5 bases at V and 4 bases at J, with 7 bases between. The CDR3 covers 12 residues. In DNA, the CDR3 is TGCGCCAGCAGCGTAGTGGCAGATACGCAGTATTTT. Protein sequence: CASSVVADTQYF.

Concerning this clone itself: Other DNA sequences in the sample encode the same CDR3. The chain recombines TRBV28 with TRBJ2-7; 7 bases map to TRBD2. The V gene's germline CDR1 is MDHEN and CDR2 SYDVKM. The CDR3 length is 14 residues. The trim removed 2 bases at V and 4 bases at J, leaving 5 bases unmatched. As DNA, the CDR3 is TGTGCCAGCAGTTTACTGGCGGGAGATTACGAGCAGTACTTC. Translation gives CASSLLAGDYEQYF.

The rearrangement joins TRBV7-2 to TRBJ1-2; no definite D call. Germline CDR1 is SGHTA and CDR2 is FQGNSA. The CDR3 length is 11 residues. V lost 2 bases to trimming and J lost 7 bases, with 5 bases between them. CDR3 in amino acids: CASSLSGGYTF. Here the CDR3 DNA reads TGTGCCAGCAGCTTATCGGGTGGCTACACCTTC. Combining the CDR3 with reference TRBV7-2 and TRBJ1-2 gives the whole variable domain GAGVSQSPSNKVTEKGKDVELRCDPISGHTALYWYRQSLGQGLEFLIYFQGNSAPDKSGLPSDRFSAERTGGSVSTLTIQRTQQEDSAVYLCASSLSGGYTFGSGTRLTVV.

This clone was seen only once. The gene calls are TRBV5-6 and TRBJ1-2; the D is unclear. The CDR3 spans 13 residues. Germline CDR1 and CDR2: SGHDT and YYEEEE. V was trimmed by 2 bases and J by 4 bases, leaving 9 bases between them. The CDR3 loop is CASSFSSSYGYTF. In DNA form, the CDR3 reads TGTGCCAGCAGCTTTTCATCATCCTATGGCTACACCTTC.

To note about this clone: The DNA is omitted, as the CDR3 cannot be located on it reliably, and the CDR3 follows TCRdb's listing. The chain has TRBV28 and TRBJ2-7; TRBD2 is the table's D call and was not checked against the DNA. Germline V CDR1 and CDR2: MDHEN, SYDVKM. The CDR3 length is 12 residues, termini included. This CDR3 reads CAPWEYLCKQYF.

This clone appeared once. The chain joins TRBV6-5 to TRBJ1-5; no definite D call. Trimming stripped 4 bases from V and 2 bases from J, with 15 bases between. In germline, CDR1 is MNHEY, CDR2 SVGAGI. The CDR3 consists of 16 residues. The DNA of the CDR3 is TGTGCCAGCAGTTTGCCCTCCTCACCGGGCAATCAGCCCCAGCATTTT. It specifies CASSLPSSPGNQPQHF.

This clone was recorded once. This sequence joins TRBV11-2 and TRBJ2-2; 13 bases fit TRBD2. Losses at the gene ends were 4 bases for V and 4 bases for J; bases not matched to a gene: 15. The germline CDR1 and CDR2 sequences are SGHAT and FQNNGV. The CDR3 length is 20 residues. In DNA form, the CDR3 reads TGTGCCAGCAGCTCAGACCGGACTAGCGGGAGTTGGTCGGGCACCGGGGAGCTGTTTTTT. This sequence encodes CASSSDRTSGSWSGTGELFF. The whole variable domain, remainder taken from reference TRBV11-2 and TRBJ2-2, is EAGVAQSPRYKIIEKRQSVAFWCNPISGHATLYWYQQILGQGPKLLIQFQNNGVVDDSQLPKDRFSAERLKGVDSTLKIQPAKLEDSAVYLCASSSDRTSGSWSGTGELFFGEGSRLTVL.

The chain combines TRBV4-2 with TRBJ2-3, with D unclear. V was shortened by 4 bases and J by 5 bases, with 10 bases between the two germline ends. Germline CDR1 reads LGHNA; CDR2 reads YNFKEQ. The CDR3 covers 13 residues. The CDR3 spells CASSPRVGDTQYF. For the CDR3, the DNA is TGTGCCAGCAGCCCCCGGGTCGGAGATACGCAGTATTTT.

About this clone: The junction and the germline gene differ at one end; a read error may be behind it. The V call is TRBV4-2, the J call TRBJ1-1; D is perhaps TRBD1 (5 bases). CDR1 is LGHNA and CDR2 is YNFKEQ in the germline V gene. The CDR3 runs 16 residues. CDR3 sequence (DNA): TGTACCAGCAGCCAAGATGCGACCAGGGCGAACACTGAAGCTTTCTTT. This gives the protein CTSSQDATRANTEAFF.

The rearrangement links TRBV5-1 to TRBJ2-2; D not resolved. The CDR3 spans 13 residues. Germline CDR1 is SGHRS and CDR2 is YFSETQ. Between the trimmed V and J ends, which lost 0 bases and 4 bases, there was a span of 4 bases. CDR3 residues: CASSLEPTGELFF. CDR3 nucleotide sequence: TGCGCCAGCAGCTTGGAGCCCACCGGGGAGCTGTTTTTT.